The 28 T cell receptor beta chains in this list originate from one sample, sequenced in a study of vaccination effects on CD4 cells after COVID-19. Sequencing in the ViraFEST assay came after antigen-specific CD4+ T cells had been expanded with viral peptide pools, which were used to stimulate PBMC. When 10 to 11 days of culture had elapsed, CD4+ T cells were isolated. By PCR, the person was confirmed to have had SARS-CoV-2 infection between March and December 2020. Here immunoSEQ multiplex PCR was the method, and the copy in TCRdb shows in-frame clones only, minus some. The table lists around 25,000 clones, around 79% of them singletons. Antigens for these TCRs are unknown. The sample here was CD4+ T cells from PBMCs cultured with HCoV-NL63 spike peptides, taken before COVID-19 vaccination. The receptors come from a human donor who had a prior SARS-CoV-2 infection.

This clone was detected only once. CDR3 coding DNA: TGTGCCAGCAGCTTGAACAGGGTCAGCACAGATACGCAGTATTTT. The encoded protein is CASSLNRVSTDTQYF. The rearrangement links TRBV5-5 to TRBJ2-3; perhaps TRBD1 as D (6 bases). V lost 1 base to trimming and J lost 0 bases, with 9 bases between them. This CDR3 is 15 amino acids long. The V gene's germline CDR1 is SGHKS and CDR2 YYEKEE (reference sequence).

The V call is TRBV18, the J call TRBJ2-7; TRBD1 aligns across 9 bases. The V gene end was trimmed by 1 base and the J gene end by 3 bases; junction bases not matched to a gene: 4. The CDR3 runs 15 residues. Looked up from germline, CDR1 is KGHSH and CDR2 is LQKENI. CDR3: CASSPLQTGGYEQYF. The CDR3 DNA reads TGTGCCAGCTCACCACTTCAGACAGGGGGCTACGAGCAGTACTTC. Drawing the rest from reference TRBV18 and TRBJ2-7, the complete variable domain is NAGVMQNPRHLVRRRGQEARLRCSPMKGHSHVYWYRQLPEEGLKFMVYLQKENIIDESGMPKERFSAEFPKEGPSILRIQQVVRGDSAAYFCASSPLQTGGYEQYFGPGTRLTVT.

V and J are TRBV5-1 and TRBJ1-3, with D unclear. The V end lost 1 base, the J end lost 0 bases, and 8 bases lay between the germline ends. Germline V gene sequence: CDR1 SGHRS, CDR2 YFSETQ. The CDR3 consists of 15 residues. The CDR3: CASSLLGISGNTIYF. The CDR3 DNA reads TGCGCCAGCAGCTTGTTGGGAATCTCTGGAAACACCATATATTTT.

The chain uses TRBV24-1 and TRBJ2-3; D might be TRBD1 (6 bases). Germline assignment: CDR1 KGHDR and CDR2 SFDVKD. Trimming removed 3 bases from V and 2 bases from J, with 8 bases in between. CDR3 length: 14 amino acids. Written as DNA, the CDR3 is TGTGCCACCAGTGATACAGGGAACACAGATACGCAGTATTTT. Amino acids: CATSDTGNTDTQYF.

This clone is classed as medium-sized. CDR3 nucleotides: TGTGCCAGCAGCTTAGGATCGGCCCAGTACTTC. This codes for CASSLGSAQYF. V usage is TRBV7-9 and J usage is TRBJ2-5; D is undetermined. Germline CDR1 SEHNR, CDR2 FQNEAQ (reference sequence). V was pared by 1 base and J by 9 bases, with 6 bases between. The CDR3 totals 11 residues.

This clone has a handful of counts. The rearrangement uses TRBV12-2 and TRBJ1-2. TRBV12-2 is tagged as a pseudogene. CDR3 length: 15 amino acids. DNA for the CDR3: TGTGCAAGTCACCCTCTGGGACTGGGGACTTATGGCTACACCTTC. Its translation is CASHPLGLGTYGYTF.

The J gene is TRBJ2-7, the V gene TRBV5-6, with D unresolved. Germline lookup yields CDR1 SGHDT and CDR2 YYEEEE. The V and J ends lost 4 bases and 3 bases respectively, with 5 bases between them. The CDR3 contains 11 residues. CDR3: CASSRFYEQYF. CDR3 nucleotides: TGTGCCAGCAGCCGATTCTACGAGCAGTACTTC.

The CDR3 region is CASSPHLGTENTGELFF. The CDR3 nucleotides read TGTGCCAGCAGCCCCCATTTAGGGACAGAGAACACCGGGGAGCTGTTTTTT. The chain is built from TRBV4-2 and TRBJ2-2; 7 nucleotides line up with TRBD1. The CDR3 sequence is 17 residues long. Unmatched junction bases numbered 9, after V lost 4 bases and J lost 1 base. Germline V lookup: CDR1 LGHNA, CDR2 YNFKEQ.

The CDR3 loop is CASSLVETQYF. The CDR3 nucleotides are TGTGCCAGCAGCTTAGTTGAGACCCAGTACTTC. The chain joins TRBV7-2 to TRBJ2-5; the D is unclear. CDR1 and CDR2 from the germline V gene are SGHTA and FQGNSA. Trimming took 1 base from V and 5 from J, leaving 2 bases between them. CDR3 length: 11 amino acids.

This clone was observed a few times. The V call is TRBV7-2, the J call TRBJ2-7; 12 positions agree with TRBD2. V was clipped by 2 bases and J by 7 bases; unmatched bases: 6. The germline V gene encodes CDR1 SGHTA and CDR2 FQGNSA. The CDR3 has 15 amino acids. CDR3: CASSLLAGGPGEQYF. The CDR3 DNA reads as TGTGCCAGCAGCTTACTAGCGGGAGGGCCGGGGGAGCAGTACTTC.

The chain links TRBV6-1 to TRBJ2-5, with 11 bases that match TRBD1. Germline CDR1 reads MNHNS; CDR2 reads SASEGT. The CDR3 totals 16 residues. After removal of 4 bases from V and 5 bases from J, the junction contained 9 bases not matched to a gene. The CDR3 DNA reads TGTGCCAGCAGTGTAACCGGGACAGGGGGTTTTGAGACCCAGTACTTC. Protein sequence: CASSVTGTGGFETQYF.

CDR3 in DNA: TGTGCCACGTCTAGCAGACAAAGCCAAGAGACCCAGTACTTC. Protein: CATSSRQSQETQYF. The V gene is TRBV10-3, the J gene TRBJ2-5; perhaps TRBD2 as D (5 bases). Per germline, CDR1 ENHRY and CDR2 SYGVKD. The CDR3 spans 14 residues. V was trimmed by 10 bases and J by 1 base, leaving 16 bases between them.

The chain employs TRBV28 and TRBJ1-2; unclear D gene. V was cut by 2 bases and J by 4 bases, with 8 bases left in between. The CDR3 sequence is 13 residues long. Germline V gene lookup returns CDR1 MDHEN and CDR2 SYDVKM. The CDR3 reads CASSLPGSYGYTF. DNA for the CDR3: TGTGCCAGCAGTTTACCGGGATCCTATGGCTACACCTTC.

This chain uses TRBV5-1 with TRBJ2-7, with TRBD2 as a possible D gene (5 bases). This CDR3 is built from 13 residues. In germline, CDR1 is SGHRS, CDR2 YFSETQ. V lost 0 bases and J 7 bases, leaving 11 bases between the germline ends. The CDR3 nucleotides are TGCGCCAGCAGCTTGGGACGGCAGCGGGAGCAGTACTTC. This gives the protein CASSLGRQREQYF.

V and J are TRBV6-4 and TRBJ1-1; possibly TRBD1 for D (5 bases). V lost 5 bases and J lost 2, with 6 bases in between. Germline loops: CDR1 MRHNA, CDR2 SNTAGT. The CDR3 extends over 12 amino acids. The CDR3 DNA reads as TGTGCCAGCAGTCAGGGAAACACTGAAGCTTTCTTT. Encoded protein: CASSQGNTEAFF.

This clone was observed a handful of times. V is TRBV18 and J is TRBJ2-7, with 10 bases matching TRBD1. Germline trimming cut 2 bases from V and 6 bases from J; bases unmatched to any gene: 7. Germline V lookup: CDR1 KGHSH, CDR2 LQKENI. The CDR3 consists of 15 residues. The CDR3 protein is CASSPGTGVRSEQYF. CDR3 DNA sequence: TGTGCCAGCTCACCAGGGACAGGGGTAAGAAGCGAGCAGTACTTC.

The chain is built from TRBV24-1 and TRBJ2-3; D possibly corresponds to TRBD1 (6 bases). V lost 5 bases to trimming and J lost 1 base, with 6 bases between them. The CDR3 sequence is 13 residues long. Per germline, CDR1 KGHDR and CDR2 SFDVKD. CDR3 amino acids: CATSGQGTDTQYF. Here the CDR3 DNA reads TGTGCCACCAGTGGACAGGGCACAGATACGCAGTATTTT.

This clone was counted only a few times. The genes are TRBV27 and TRBJ1-2; D is uncertain. Trimming took off 2 bases at V and 5 bases at J, with 18 bases between the two ends. Germline lookup yields CDR1 MNHEY and CDR2 SMNVEV (reference sequence). The CDR3 is 16 amino acids. The CDR3 sequence is CASSLSGRAIGYGYTF. As DNA, the CDR3 is TGTGCCAGCAGTTTAAGCGGGAGGGCGATCGGATATGGCTACACCTTC.

The chain joins TRBV5-1 to TRBJ2-3; 10 bases are a match to TRBD1. Germline V gene data show CDR1 as SGHRS and CDR2 as YFSETQ. CDR3 length: 15 amino acids. V was clipped by 5 bases and J by 3 bases; unmatched bases: 6. CDR3 sequence: CASRRTGGGTDTQYF. The CDR3 coding sequence is TGCGCCAGCAGACGGACAGGGGGGGGGACAGATACGCAGTATTTT.

The V call is TRBV5-4, the J call TRBJ2-3; D is undetermined. This CDR3 has 14 amino acids. Trimming stripped 0 bases from V and 4 bases from J, with 9 bases between. Germline CDR1 reads SGHNT; CDR2 reads YYREEE (reference sequence). CDR3: CASSLAGLADTQYF. DNA for the CDR3: TGTGCCAGCAGCTTGGCGGGTCTGGCAGATACGCAGTATTTT.

On this clone itself: Different DNA sequences within this sample yield the same CDR3. The chain employs TRBV5-1 and TRBJ1-1; 7 bases are shared with TRBD1. With 6 bases clipped from V and 1 base from J, the junction kept 3 bases outside the gene matches. This CDR3 is 13 amino acids long. Germline values: CDR1 SGHRS, CDR2 YFSETQ. In nucleotides, the CDR3 is TGCGCCAGCACCCGGGACAGGAACACTGAAGCTTTCTTT. It encodes CASTRDRNTEAFF.

The V gene is TRBV5-4, the J gene TRBJ1-1; a weak D match, TRBD1 (5 bases). CDR3 length: 15 residues. V lost 0 bases to trimming and J lost 0 bases, with 9 bases between them. CDR1 and CDR2 (germline): SGHNT, YYREEE (reference sequence). CDR3 loop: CASSLGGIMNTEAFF. CDR3 bases: TGTGCCAGCAGCTTGGGGGGGATCATGAACACTGAAGCTTTCTTT.

The chain recombines TRBV19 with TRBJ2-3; D not resolved. Trimming removed 6 bases from V and 11 bases from J, with 24 bases in between. This CDR3 region has 15 residues. Germline loops: CDR1 LNHDA, CDR2 SQIVND (reference sequence). The CDR3 is CASSVTPGVGVGQYF. For the CDR3, the DNA is TGTGCCAGTAGCGTGACCCCCGGCGTGGGCGTGGGGCAGTATTTT.

This chain uses TRBV19 with TRBJ1-1; tentative D call: TRBD1 (6 bases). The germline gives CDR1 LNHDA, CDR2 SQIVND (reference sequence). The CDR3 contains 14 residues. Trimming shortened V by 6 bases and J by 5 bases, and 16 bases separated the two germline ends. CDR3 loop: CASREQGWETEAFF. Here the CDR3 DNA reads TGTGCCAGTAGAGAACAGGGTTGGGAGACTGAAGCTTTCTTT.

The chain employs TRBV7-2 and TRBJ1-2, with a possible D match to TRBD1 (5 bases). V was shortened by 2 bases and J by 4 bases, with 11 bases between the two germline ends. This CDR3 is 14 amino acids long. The germline V gene has CDR1 SGHTA and CDR2 FQGNSA. In nucleotides, the CDR3 is TGTGCCAGCAGCTTAACGTCCGGGGGCTATGGCTACACCTTC. Translating gives CASSLTSGGYGYTF. Supplemented by reference TRBV7-2 and TRBJ1-2, the full variable domain reads GAGVSQSPSNKVTEKGKDVELRCDPISGHTALYWYRQSLGQGLEFLIYFQGNSAPDKSGLPSDRFSAERTGGSVSTLTIQRTQQEDSAVYLCASSLTSGGYGYTFGSGTRLTVV.

The chain joins TRBV4-2 to TRBJ1-3; D unresolved. V lost 0 bases and J 0 bases, leaving 12 bases between the germline ends. The CDR3 runs 17 residues. CDR1 and CDR2 (germline): LGHNA, YNFKEQ. This chain's CDR3 is CASSQDLAVFSGNTIYF. As DNA, the CDR3 is TGTGCCAGCAGCCAAGATCTGGCGGTTTTCTCTGGAAACACCATATATTTT.

This rearrangement joins TRBV4-3 to TRBJ2-2; D remains unclear. CDR1 LGHNA and CDR2 YSLEER come from the germline V gene. The CDR3 totals 15 residues. V gave up 1 base and J gave up 4 bases, with 10 bases separating them. CDR3 nucleotide sequence: TGCGCCAGCAGCCAAGTCCCTTTTACCACCGGGGAGCTGTTTTTT. The encoded protein is CASSQVPFTTGELFF.

The V and J genes are TRBV19 and TRBJ1-2; the match to TRBD1 covers 9 bases. The CDR3 totals 15 residues. In germline, CDR1 is LNHDA, CDR2 SQIVND (reference sequence). V lost 5 bases to trimming and J lost 8 bases; unmatched junction nucleotides: 12. In DNA form, the CDR3 reads TGTGCCAGTAGTGTCCCGGGACAGGGAAGCTGGGGCTACACCTTC. Translation: CASSVPGQGSWGYTF.